The T cell receptor (beta chain) under discussion was sequenced for a study of a mutant IDH1 vaccine in newly diagnosed glioma. Study information: Before enrollment, the patients had been treated with radiotherapy alone, temozolomide alone, or both together. Most of them had received both.

This clone was observed a few times. The antigen is unknown. The table came from immunoSEQ multiplex PCR; TCRdb's copy has only in-frame clones and leaves some out. The sample shows over 50,000 clones, under 90% of them seen only once. The germline V gene encodes CDR1 KGHSH and CDR2 LQKENI. CDR3 length equals 14 residues. The V and J ends lost 0 bases and 4 bases respectively, with 9 bases between them. Described time point: week 23, last vaccination. Doses consisted of 300 ug of mutant IDH1 20-mer peptide each, paired with topical imiquimod. The material was PBMCs, obtained from a glioma patient whose treatment included an IDH1 peptide vaccine. V gene TRBV18 combines with J gene TRBJ1-1; D might be TRBD1 (6 bases). This TCR derives from a man aged 18 to 29 with glioma. As DNA, the CDR3 is TGTGCCAGCTCACCACCGGGGGCCGCCACTGAAGCTTTCTTT. Amino acid sequence: CASSPPGAATEAFF.